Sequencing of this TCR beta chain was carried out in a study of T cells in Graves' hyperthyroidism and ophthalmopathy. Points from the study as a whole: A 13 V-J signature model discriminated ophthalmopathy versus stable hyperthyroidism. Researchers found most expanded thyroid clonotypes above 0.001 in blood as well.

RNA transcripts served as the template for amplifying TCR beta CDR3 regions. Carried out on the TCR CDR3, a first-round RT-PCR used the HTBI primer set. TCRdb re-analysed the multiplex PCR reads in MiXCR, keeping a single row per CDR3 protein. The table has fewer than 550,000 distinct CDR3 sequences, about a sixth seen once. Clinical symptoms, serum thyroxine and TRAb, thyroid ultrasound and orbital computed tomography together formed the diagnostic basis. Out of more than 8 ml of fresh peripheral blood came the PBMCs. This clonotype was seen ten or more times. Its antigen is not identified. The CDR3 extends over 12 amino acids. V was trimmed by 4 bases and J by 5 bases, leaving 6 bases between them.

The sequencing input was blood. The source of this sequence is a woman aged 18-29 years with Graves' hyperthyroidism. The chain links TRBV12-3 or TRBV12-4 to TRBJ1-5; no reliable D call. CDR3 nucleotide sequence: TGTGCCAGCAGTTCCCCCCATCAGCCCCAGCATTTT. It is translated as CASSSPHQPQHF.